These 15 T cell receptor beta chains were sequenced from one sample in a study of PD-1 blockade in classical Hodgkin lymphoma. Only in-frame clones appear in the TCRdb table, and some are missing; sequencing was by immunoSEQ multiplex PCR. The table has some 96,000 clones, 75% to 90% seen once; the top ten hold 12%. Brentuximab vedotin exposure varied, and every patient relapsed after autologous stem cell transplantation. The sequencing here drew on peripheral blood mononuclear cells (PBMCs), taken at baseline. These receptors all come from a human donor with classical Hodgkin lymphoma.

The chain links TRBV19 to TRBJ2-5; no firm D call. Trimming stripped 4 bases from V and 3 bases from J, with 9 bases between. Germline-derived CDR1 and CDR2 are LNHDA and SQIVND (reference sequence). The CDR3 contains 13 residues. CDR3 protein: CASSTRTEETQYF. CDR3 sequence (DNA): TGTGCCAGTAGTACCAGGACCGAAGAGACCCAGTACTTC.

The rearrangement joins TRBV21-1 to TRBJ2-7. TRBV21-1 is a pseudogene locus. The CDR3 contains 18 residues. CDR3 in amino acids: CASPLCLGASQLGSEQYF. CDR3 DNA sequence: TGTGCCAGTCCCCTCTGCCTTGGGGCCTCACAGTTGGGGAGCGAGCAGTACTTC.

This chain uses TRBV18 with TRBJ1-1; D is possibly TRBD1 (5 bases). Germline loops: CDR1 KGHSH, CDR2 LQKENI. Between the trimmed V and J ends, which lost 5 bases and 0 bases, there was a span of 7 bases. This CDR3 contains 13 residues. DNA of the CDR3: TGTGCCAGCTCAGGGACGGTGAACACTGAAGCTTTCTTT. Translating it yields CASSGTVNTEAFF.

CDR3 coding DNA: TGTGCCAGCAGCCGACTAGGTCGGGATCGCGATGAGCAGTTCTTC. Translation: CASSRLGRDRDEQFF. V and J are TRBV2 and TRBJ2-1; weak D call: TRBD2 (6 bases). Deletions cut 6 bases from V and 8 bases from J, with 20 bases between. CDR1 is SNHLY, CDR2 FYNNEI, per germline. This CDR3 contains 15 residues.

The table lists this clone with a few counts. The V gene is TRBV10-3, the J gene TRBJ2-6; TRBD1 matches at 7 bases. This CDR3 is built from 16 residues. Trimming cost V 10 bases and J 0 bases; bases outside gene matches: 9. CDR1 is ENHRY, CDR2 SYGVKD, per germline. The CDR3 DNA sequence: TGTGCCACCGTCAGGGACAGAAGCTCTGGGGCCAACGTCCTGACTTTC. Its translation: CATVRDRSSGANVLTF.

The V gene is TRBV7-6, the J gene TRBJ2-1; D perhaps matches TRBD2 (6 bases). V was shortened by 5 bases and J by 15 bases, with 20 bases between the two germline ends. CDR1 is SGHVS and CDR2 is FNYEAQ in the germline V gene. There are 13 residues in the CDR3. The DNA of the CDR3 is TGTGCCAGCAGCCCCGGGACTCACCCTTCTCTGTTCTTC. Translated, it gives CASSPGTHPSLFF.

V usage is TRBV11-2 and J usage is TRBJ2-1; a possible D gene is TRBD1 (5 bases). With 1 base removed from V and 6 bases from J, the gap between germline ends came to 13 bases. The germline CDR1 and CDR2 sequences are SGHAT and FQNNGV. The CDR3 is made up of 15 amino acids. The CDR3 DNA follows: TGTGCCAGCAGCTTAGTTATGACAGTATTCAATGAGCAGTTCTTC. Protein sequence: CASSLVMTVFNEQFF.

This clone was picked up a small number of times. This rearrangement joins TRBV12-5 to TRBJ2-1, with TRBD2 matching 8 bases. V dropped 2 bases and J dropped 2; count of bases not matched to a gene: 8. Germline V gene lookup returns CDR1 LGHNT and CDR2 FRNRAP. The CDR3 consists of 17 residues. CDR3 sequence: CASGLTKLAATYNEQFF. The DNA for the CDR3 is TGTGCTAGTGGTTTGACAAAACTAGCGGCAACCTACAATGAGCAGTTCTTC.

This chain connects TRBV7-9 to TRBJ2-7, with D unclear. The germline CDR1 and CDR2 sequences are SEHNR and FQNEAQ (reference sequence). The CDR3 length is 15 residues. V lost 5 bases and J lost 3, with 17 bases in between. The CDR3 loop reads CASSPPLGRGYEQYF. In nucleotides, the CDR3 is TGTGCCAGCAGCCCACCCCTAGGTCGAGGCTACGAGCAGTACTTC.

The DNA of the CDR3 is TGCGCCAGCAGCCCATCCGGGACAGGGGCAGAGACCCAGTACTTC. It codes for CASSPSGTGAETQYF. The chain joins TRBV5-1 to TRBJ2-5; 10 bases match TRBD1. This CDR3 has 15 residues. The trim removed 4 bases at V and 4 bases at J, leaving 7 bases unmatched. The germline V gene has CDR1 SGHRS and CDR2 YFSETQ.

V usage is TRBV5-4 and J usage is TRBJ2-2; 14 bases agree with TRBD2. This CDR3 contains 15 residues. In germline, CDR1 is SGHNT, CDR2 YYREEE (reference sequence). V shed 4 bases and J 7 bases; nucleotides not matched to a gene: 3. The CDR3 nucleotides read TGTGCCAGCAGCCTGGGGACTAGCGGGAGCGGGGAGCTGTTTTTT. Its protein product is CASSLGTSGSGELFF.

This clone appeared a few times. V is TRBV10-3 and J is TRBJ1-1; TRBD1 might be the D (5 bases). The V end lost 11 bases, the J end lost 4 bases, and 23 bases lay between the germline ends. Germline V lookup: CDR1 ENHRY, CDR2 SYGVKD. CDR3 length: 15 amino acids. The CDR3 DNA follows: TGTGCCTACCGAGGGGCGGAGGGGTTGAGCACTGAAGCTTTCTTT. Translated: CAYRGAEGLSTEAFF.

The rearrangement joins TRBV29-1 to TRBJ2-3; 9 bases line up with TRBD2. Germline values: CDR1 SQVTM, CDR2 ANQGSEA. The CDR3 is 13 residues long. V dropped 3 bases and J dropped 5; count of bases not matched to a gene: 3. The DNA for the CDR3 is TGCAGCGTTGATCGAGCGGGAGGAGATACGCAGTATTTT. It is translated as CSVDRAGGDTQYF.

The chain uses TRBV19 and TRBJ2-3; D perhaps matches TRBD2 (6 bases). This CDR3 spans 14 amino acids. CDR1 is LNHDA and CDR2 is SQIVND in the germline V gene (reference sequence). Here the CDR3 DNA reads TGTGCTTCAAGGTTAGGAGGGGGCACAGATACGCAGTATTTT. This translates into CASRLGGGTDTQYF.

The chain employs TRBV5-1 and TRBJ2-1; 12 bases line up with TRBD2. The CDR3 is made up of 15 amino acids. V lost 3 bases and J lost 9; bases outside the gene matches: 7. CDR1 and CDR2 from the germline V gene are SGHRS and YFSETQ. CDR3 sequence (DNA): TGCGCCAGCAGCTCGGGGCTAGCGGGAGGGTTTGAGCAGTTCTTC. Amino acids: CASSSGLAGGFEQFF.